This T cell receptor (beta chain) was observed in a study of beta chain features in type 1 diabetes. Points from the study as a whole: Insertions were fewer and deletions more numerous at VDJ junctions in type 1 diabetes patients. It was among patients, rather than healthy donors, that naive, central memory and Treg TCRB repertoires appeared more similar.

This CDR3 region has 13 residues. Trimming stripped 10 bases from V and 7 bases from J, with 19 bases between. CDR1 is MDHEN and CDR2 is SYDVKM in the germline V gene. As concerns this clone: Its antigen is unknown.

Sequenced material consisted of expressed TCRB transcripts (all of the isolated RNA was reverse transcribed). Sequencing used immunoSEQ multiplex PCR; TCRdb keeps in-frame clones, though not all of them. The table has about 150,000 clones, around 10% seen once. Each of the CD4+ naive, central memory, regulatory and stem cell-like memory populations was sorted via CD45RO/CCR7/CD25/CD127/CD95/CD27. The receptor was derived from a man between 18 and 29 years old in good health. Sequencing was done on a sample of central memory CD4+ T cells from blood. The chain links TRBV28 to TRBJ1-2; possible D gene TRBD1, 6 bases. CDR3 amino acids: CATVTGKVSGYTF. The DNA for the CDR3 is TGTGCCACCGTCACAGGGAAGGTATCTGGCTACACCTTC.